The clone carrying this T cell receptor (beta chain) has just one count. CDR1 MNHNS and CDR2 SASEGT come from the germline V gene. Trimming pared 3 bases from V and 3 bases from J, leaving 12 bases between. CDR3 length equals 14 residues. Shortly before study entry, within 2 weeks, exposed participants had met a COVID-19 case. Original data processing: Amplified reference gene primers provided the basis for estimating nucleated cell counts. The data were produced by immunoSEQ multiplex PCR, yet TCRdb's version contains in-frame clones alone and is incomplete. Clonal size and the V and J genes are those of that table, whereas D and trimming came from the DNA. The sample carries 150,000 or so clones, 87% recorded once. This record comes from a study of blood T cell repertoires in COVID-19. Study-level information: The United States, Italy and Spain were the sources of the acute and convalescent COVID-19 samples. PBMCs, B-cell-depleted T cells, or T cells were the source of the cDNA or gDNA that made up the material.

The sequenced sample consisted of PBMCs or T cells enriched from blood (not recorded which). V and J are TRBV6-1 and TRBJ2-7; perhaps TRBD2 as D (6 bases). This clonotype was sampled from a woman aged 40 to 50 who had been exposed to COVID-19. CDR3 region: CASSDGGHHYEQYF. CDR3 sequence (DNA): TGTGCCAGCAGTGACGGAGGGCACCACTACGAGCAGTACTTC.